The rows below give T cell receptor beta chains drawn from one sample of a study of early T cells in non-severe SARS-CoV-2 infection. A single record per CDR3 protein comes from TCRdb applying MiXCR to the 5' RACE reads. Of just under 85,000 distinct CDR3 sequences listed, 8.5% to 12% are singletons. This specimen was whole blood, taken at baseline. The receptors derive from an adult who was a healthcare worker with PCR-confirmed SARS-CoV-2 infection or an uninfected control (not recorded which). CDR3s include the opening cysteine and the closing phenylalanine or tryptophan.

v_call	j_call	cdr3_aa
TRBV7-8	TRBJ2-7	CASSPGPGQYF
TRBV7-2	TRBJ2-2	CASSLVQDTGELFF
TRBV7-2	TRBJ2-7	CASSPTMARGRYEQYF
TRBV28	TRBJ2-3	CASSFVDTQYF
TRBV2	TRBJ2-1	CASSASWASGSHNEQFF
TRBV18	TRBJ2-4	CASSPEQGGDIQYF
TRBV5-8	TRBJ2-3	CASSRRLAANTDTQYF
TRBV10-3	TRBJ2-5	CAISELAGGGETQYF
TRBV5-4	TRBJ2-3	CASSFSGRGEGQYF
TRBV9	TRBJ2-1	CASSGDYNEQFF
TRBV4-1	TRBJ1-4	CASSQDFGTENEKLFF
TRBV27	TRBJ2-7	CASSLQKWGYEQYF
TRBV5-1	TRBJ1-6	CVSSLGDSYNSPLHF
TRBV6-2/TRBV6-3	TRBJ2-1	CASTLWDYNEQFF
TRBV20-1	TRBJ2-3	CSARSQRSTDTQYF
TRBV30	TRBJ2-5	CAWTLAGELETQYF
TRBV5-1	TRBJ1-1	CASSERSLGSEAFF
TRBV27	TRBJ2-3	CASSLSPLGVAGLVDTQYF
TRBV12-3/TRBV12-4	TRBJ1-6	CASSLRTHSPLHF
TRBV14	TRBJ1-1	CASSQRTGTGGTTEAFF
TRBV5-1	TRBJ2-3	CASTLSSGRKKDTQYF
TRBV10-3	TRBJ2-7	CAISERTASSYEQYF
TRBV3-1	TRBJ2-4	CASSHYREYKNIQYF
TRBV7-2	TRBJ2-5	CASSSAGTGGQETQYF
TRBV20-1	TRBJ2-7	CSASIAGIIYEQYF
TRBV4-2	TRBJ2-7	CASSRGLGNYEQYF
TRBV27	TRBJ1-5	CASSPRDRISNQPQHF
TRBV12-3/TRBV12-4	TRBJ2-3	CASSQGQHAYF
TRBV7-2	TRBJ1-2	CASSSPGAFWGYTF